Sequencing of this T cell receptor (beta chain) was carried out in a study of cytomegalovirus exposure and HLA in healthy donors. Overall study findings and caveats: The study reported that TCR beta sequences accurately predicted HLA-A and HLA-B alleles in most subjects. A missense variant in DCLRE1C was later tied to TCR beta V- and J-gene trimming. Cytomegalovirus-associated TCR beta chains were listed, numbering 150 to 200. Later analysis indicated greater clonal expansion among HLA-associated TCR beta chains than among equally common other chains.

A remark on this clone: Its antigen is currently unknown.

The CDR3 totals 15 residues. Germline CDR1 and CDR2: SGHTA and FQGTGA. Losses at the gene ends were 3 bases for V and 2 bases for J; bases not matched to a gene: 4. The PCR contained 60 Vbeta and 13 Jbeta primers. Measured with immunoSEQ multiplex PCR; TCRdb has only the in-frame clones, and not every one. The sample carries over 75,000 clones, more than 75% recorded once. The specimen sequenced was PBMCs. The sequence was collected from a man aged 25-40 years in good health and CMV-seropositive. V is TRBV7-3 and J is TRBJ2-3; 8 nucleotides agree with TRBD2. This CDR3 is CASSFVAGNTDTQYF. The CDR3, as DNA: TGTGCCAGCAGCTTTGTAGCGGGGAACACAGATACGCAGTATTTT.